The sequence of this T cell receptor beta chain was determined in a study of cytomegalovirus exposure and HLA in healthy donors. Whole-study findings and limits: The authors later linked a missense DCLRE1C variant to TCR beta V- and J-gene trimming. Previously analyzed data showed that most TCR beta V segments were productive at a frequency of about 90% or about 30%.

V lost 4 bases and J 4 bases, leaving 8 bases between the germline ends. In germline, CDR1 is MGHDK, CDR2 SYGVNS. This CDR3 has 13 residues. It was with 60 Vbeta and 13 Jbeta primers that the PCR ran. Some clones are missing from TCRdb's copy, which holds only in-frame ones; the method was immunoSEQ multiplex PCR. The repertoire holds around 210,000 clones, with approximately 80% as singletons. As concerns this clone: No antigen is known for it.

The sample comprised PBMCs. The origin of this receptor is a man in his fifties in good health and CMV-seronegative. The chain links TRBV25-1 to TRBJ2-1; D uncertain. The CDR3 DNA reads as TGTGCCAGCAGTGGCCGCAGGTACAATGAGCAGTTCTTC. The encoded protein is CASSGRRYNEQFF.